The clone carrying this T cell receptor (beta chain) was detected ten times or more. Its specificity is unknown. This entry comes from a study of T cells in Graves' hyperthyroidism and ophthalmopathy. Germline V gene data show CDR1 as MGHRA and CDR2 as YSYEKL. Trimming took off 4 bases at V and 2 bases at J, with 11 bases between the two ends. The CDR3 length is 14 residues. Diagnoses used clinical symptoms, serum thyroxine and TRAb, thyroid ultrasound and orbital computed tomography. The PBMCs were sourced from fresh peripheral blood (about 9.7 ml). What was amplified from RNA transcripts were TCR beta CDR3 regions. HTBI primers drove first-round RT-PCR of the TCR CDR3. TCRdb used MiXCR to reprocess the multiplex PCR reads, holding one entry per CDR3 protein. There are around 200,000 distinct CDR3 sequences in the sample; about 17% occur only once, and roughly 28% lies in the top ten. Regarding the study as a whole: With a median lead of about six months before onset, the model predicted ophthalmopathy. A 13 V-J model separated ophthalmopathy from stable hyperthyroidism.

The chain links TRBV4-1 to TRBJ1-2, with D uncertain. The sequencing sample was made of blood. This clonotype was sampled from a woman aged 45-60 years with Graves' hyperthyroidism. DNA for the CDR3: TGCGCCAGCAGCCGACCAGACATAAACTATGGCTACACCTTC. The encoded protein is CASSRPDINYGYTF.